These 5 T cell receptor beta chains were all obtained from the same sample, sequenced in a study of blood T cell repertoires in COVID-19. The assay was immunoSEQ multiplex PCR, and TCRdb's table has in-frame clones only and misses some. The table includes 110,000 or so clones, over 65% detected once. The sequenced sample consisted of peripheral blood. The receptor source for this set is a middle-aged woman with acute or convalescent COVID-19.

This chain links TRBV5-1 with TRBJ2-7, with D possibly being TRBD1 (5 bases). The germline V and J ends were trimmed by 0 bases and 2 bases, with 21 bases remaining between them. The CDR3 has 18 residues. The germline V gene encodes CDR1 SGHRS and CDR2 YFSETQ. Written as DNA, the CDR3 is TGCGCCAGCAGCTTGGAATCTTCCCGACAGACCTTTCCCTACGAGCAGTACTTC. This sequence encodes CASSLESSRQTFPYEQYF. Together with reference TRBV5-1 and TRBJ2-7, the CDR3 gives the full variable domain: KAGVTQTPRYLIKTRGQQVTLSCSPISGHRSVSWYQQTPGQGLQFLFEYFSETQRNKGNFPGRFSGRQFSNSRSEMNVSTLELGDSALYLCASSLESSRQTFPYEQYFGPGTRLTVT.

V is TRBV7-2 and J is TRBJ1-1; perhaps TRBD1 as D (5 bases). Germline lookup yields CDR1 SGHTA and CDR2 FQGNSA. V gave up 4 bases and J gave up 1 base, with 7 bases separating them. CDR3 length: 13 amino acids. Here the CDR3 reads CASSYDRNTEAFF. CDR3 sequence (DNA): TGTGCCAGCAGCTATGACAGGAACACTGAAGCTTTCTTT. Full variable domain (outside the CDR3, taken from reference TRBV7-2 and TRBJ1-1): GAGVSQSPSNKVTEKGKDVELRCDPISGHTALYWYRQSLGQGLEFLIYFQGNSAPDKSGLPSDRFSAERTGGSVSTLTIQRTQQEDSAVYLCASSYDRNTEAFFGQGTRLTVV.

The rearrangement uses TRBV30 and TRBJ2-7; the match to TRBD2 covers 11 bases. The CDR3 length is 18 residues. Trimming removed 8 bases from V and 7 bases from J; junction bases left unmatched: 25. Germline CDR1 is GTSNPN and CDR2 is SVGIG (reference sequence). The CDR3 region has the DNA TGTGCCGGCAACAATCGACTAGCGGGGAAATCCACCGGACGGGAGCAGTACTTC. Residues: CAGNNRLAGKSTGREQYF.

This rearrangement joins TRBV5-5 to TRBJ1-2; maybe TRBD1 (5 bases). The CDR3 is 14 amino acids. The germline CDR1 and CDR2 sequences are SGHKS and YYEKEE (reference sequence). The V and J ends lost 6 bases and 6 bases respectively, with 18 bases between them. CDR3 bases: TGTGCCAGCACCGTCCCGGGGGTCATCGATGGCTACACCTTC. Amino acid sequence: CASTVPGVIDGYTF.

CDR3 nucleotide sequence: TGTGCCAGCAGCTTAATAGGGACAGGGAAAGGCTACACCTTC. Its translation: CASSLIGTGKGYTF. The chain uses TRBV7-9 and TRBJ1-2, with 9 bases matching TRBD1. Germline loops: CDR1 SEHNR, CDR2 FQNEAQ (reference sequence). The CDR3 is 14 amino acids. After removal of 2 bases from V and 8 bases from J, the junction contained 6 bases not matched to a gene.